The T cell receptor (beta chain) under discussion was sequenced for a study of radiation and T cells in renal cell carcinoma. On the study more broadly: Nephrectomy followed 15 Gy stereotactic body radiation by 4 weeks. Study results and caveats: From baseline, blood top tumor clonotypes peaked at 2 weeks post-radiation.

Repertoires were generated with immunoSEQ multiplex PCR, while TCRdb's copy carries only in-frame clones and drops some. The data show about 140,000 clones, 70% to 90% seen once. Regarding this clone: The antigen is undetermined.

Trimming took 5 bases from V and 3 from J, leaving 14 bases between them. The CDR3 runs 14 residues. Germline assignment: CDR1 SGHVS and CDR2 FNYEAQ. Specified time point: baseline pretreatment blood. The treatment denotes: 15 Gy SBRT to primary tumor, nephrectomy 4 weeks later. Serial blood draws occurred at baseline and 2 and 4 weeks post-SBRT. The patient's renal cell carcinoma had clear cell pathology. The chain uses TRBV7-6 and TRBJ2-7; D is possibly TRBD1 (7 bases). The starting material was blood, obtained from a patient whose treatment included radiotherapy and nephrectomy. This TCR derives from a woman between 50 and 59 years old with renal cell carcinoma. The CDR3 region is CASSRGRDNYEQYF. The DNA of the CDR3 is TGTGCCAGCAGCAGGGGGCGGGACAACTACGAGCAGTACTTC.